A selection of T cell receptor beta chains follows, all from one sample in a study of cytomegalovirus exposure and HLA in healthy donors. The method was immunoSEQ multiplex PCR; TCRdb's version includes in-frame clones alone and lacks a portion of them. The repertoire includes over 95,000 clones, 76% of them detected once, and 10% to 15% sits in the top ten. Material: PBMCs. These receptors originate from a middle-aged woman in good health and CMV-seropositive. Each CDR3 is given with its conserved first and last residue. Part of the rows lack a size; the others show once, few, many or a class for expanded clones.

CASKRQVVGQPQHF	TRBJ1-5	TRBV10-1	few
CASSLEWGGGAVEQFF	TRBJ2-1	TRBV5-1	.
CASSPRGMVYNEQFF	TRBJ2-1	TRBV9	.
CASSEGGRGLTEAFF	TRBJ1-1	TRBV6-1	once
CASSLRGHEDTQYF	TRBJ2-3	TRBV5-1	.
CASSPGTRQATEAFF	TRBJ1-1	TRBV5-4	few
CASSRDSSSNYGYTF	TRBJ1-2	TRBV5-1	.
CASSAGQRTNEKLFF	TRBJ1-4	TRBV25-1	.
CSARDLVSLHF	TRBJ1-6	TRBV20-1	.
CAISEAVNQPQHF	TRBJ1-5	TRBV10-3	.
CASSSSRAAGQETQYF	TRBJ2-5	TRBV7-7	.
CASSAPGGFYEQYF	TRBJ2-7	TRBV6-1	.
CASGLANTEAFF	TRBJ1-1	TRBV12-5	.
CASRTQGRGEAFF	TRBJ1-1	TRBV2	once
CASSQKQRNTEAFF	TRBJ1-1	TRBV16	.
CASGYGEFYGYTF	TRBJ1-2	TRBV12-5	.